One sample yielded the 12 T cell receptor beta chains listed below, sequenced in a study of T cell repertoires in cytomegalovirus infection. These receptors lack a known antigen. TCRdb re-called the reads with MiXCR, one entry per CDR3 protein. This table has around 6,000 distinct CDR3 sequences, around 59% appearing once. Specimen: PBMCs, sequenced either directly or after in vitro stimulation (not recorded which). Receptor source: a human donor in good health (CMV status not recorded). Some clones in this sample may be carry-over from other donors' samples.

The J gene is TRBJ2-1, the V gene TRBV7-4; D is tentatively TRBD1 or TRBD2 (9 bases each). This CDR3 has 21 amino acids. V was shortened by 5 bases and J by 6 bases, with 35 bases between the two germline ends. The germline V gene has CDR1 SGHVT and CDR2 SQSDAQ. CDR3 sequence reads: CASSPILQGATGSGSPNEQFF. For the CDR3, the DNA is TGTGCCAGCAGCCCAATCCTACAGGGGGCGACGGGTAGCGGGAGTCCCAATGAGCAGTTCTTC.

This clonotype was found many times. V usage is TRBV7-8 and J usage is TRBJ2-7; D is possibly TRBD1 (6 bases). The germline gives CDR1 SGHVS, CDR2 FQNEAQ. The CDR3 has 14 residues. V lost 4 bases and J 12 bases, leaving 22 bases between the germline ends. CDR3 nucleotides: TGTGCCAGCAGCTGGGACACCCCTGGCGACTATCCGTACTTC. Translation: CASSWDTPGDYPYF.

The genes are TRBV6-5 and TRBJ2-2; unclear D gene. V gave up 1 base and J gave up 14 bases, with 17 bases separating them. Germline V gene sequence: CDR1 MNHEY, CDR2 SVGAGI. This CDR3 has 14 residues. CDR3 bases: TGTGCCAGCAGTTACTGGGGAACCACCGTTGATCTGTTTTTT. Translated, it gives CASSYWGTTVDLFF.

Of note for this clonotype: The CDR3 ends on some other residue instead of the conserved phenylalanine or tryptophan, so this is likely a read error. The chain is built from TRBV28 and TRBJ1-5; D gene unclear. Germline CDR1 and CDR2: MDHEN and SYDVKM. CDR3 size: 15 residues. The CDR3 DNA follows: TGTGCCAGCAGGCCGCCACTCTATAGCAATCATCCCCAGCATTTG. Translating gives CASRPPLYSNHPQHL.

A word on this clonotype: The junction departs from the called germline gene at one end, perhaps through a read error. The rearrangement uses TRBV7-2 and TRBJ2-5, with 7 bases matching TRBD2. The CDR3 sequence is 19 residues long. Germline V gives CDR1 SGHTA, CDR2 FQGNSA. CDR3 sequence (DNA): TGTGCCAGCATCTTAAGAGGAGCTCGCGGGAGACCCGAAGGGGAGCCCCAGTACTTC. This codes for CASILRGARGRPEGEPQYF.

With regard to this clonotype: The junction shows a germline mismatch at one end, possibly a read error. The genes are TRBV7-2 and TRBJ1-5; 7 bases are shared with TRBD1. CDR3 size: 15 residues. Germline-derived CDR1 and CDR2 are SGHTA and FQGNSA. CDR3 coding DNA: TGTGCCAGCAGCACCGGGACAGCTACCAATCAGCCCCAGCATTTC. Translation: CASSTGTATNQPQHF.

With regard to this clonotype: This CDR3 is missing its conserved last phenylalanine or tryptophan, likely due to a read error. The gene calls are TRBV19 and TRBJ2-7, with D possibly matching TRBD2 (5 bases). Germline V lookup: CDR1 LNHDA, CDR2 SQIVND (reference sequence). The CDR3 is 14 residues long. The CDR3 loop reads CANSIPGIAYEQYL. For the CDR3, the DNA is TGTGCCAATAGTATACCGGGAATCGCCTACGAACAGTACTTA.

The chain combines TRBV27 with TRBJ1-2; 10 bases fit TRBD1. The V segment lost 3 bases and the J segment 6 bases; nucleotides outside the gene matches: 1. This CDR3 is built from 13 residues. Germline-derived CDR1 and CDR2 are MNHEY and SMNVEV (reference sequence). CDR3 DNA: TGTGCCAGCAGTTTTGGACAGGGGGATGGCTACACCTTC. This codes for CASSFGQGDGYTF.

This clonotype came up a few times. The junction does not match germline at one end; this may be a read error. V and J are TRBV19 and TRBJ2-7; D perhaps matches TRBD2 (6 bases). Looked up from germline, CDR1 is LNHDA and CDR2 is SQIVND (reference sequence). This CDR3 region has 14 residues. The CDR3 DNA sequence: TGTGCCAGTAGTATAGCGGGAGTAGCCTACGCTCAGTCCTTC. Translating it yields CASSIAGVAYAQSF.

Details on this clonotype: A read error may account for a junction end that differs from germline. The gene calls are TRBV7-9 and TRBJ2-1; a weak D match, TRBD2 (6 bases). The CDR3 consists of 15 residues. The V gene's germline CDR1 is SEHNR and CDR2 FQNEAQ (reference sequence). This CDR3 is CASSLRTGVYNEQLF. The CDR3 DNA reads as TGTGCCAGCAGCTTACGGACGGGGGTCTACAATGAGCAGTTATTC.

Comment on this clonotype: An end of the junction differs from the germline gene, which may be a read error. The chain uses TRBV7-2 and TRBJ1-5; D gene ambiguous. Germline values: CDR1 SGHTA, CDR2 FQGNSA. The CDR3 runs to 15 residues. CDR3 coding DNA: TGTGCCAGCAGCCACGGGTCAGCTAGCAATCTGCCCCAGCCTTTT. Amino acids: CASSHGSASNLPQPF.

With respect to this clonotype: An end of the junction differs from the germline gene, which may be a read error. The chain links TRBV7-2 to TRBJ1-5; D is uncertain. Germline V CDR1 and CDR2: SGHTA, FQGNSA. The CDR3 covers 15 residues. The CDR3 DNA is TGTGCCAGCAGACCCGGTACAGCTAGCAATCAGCCCCCGCATTTT. Residues: CASRPGTASNQPPHF. The variable domain in full, completed from reference TRBV7-2 and TRBJ1-5, reads GAGVSQSPSNKVTEKGKDVELRCDPISGHTALYWYRQSLGQGLEFLIYFQGNSAPDKSGLPSDRFSAERTGGSVSTLTIQRTQQEDSAVYLCASRPGTASNQPPHFGDGTRLSIL.